One TCR beta chain is described in this entry. For unsorted PBMC, around 300 ng DNA per replicate equaled roughly 31,000 T cell genomes. Data came from immunoSEQ multiplex PCR; TCRdb stores just in-frame clones and leaves some out. The data contain 520,000 or so clones, around 74% of them singletons. Every donor, a Caucasian adult, lived in Nashville, Tennessee. The data derive from a study of shared clonotypes between healthy human individuals. V dropped 2 bases and J dropped 5 bases, with 7 bases sitting between them. Per germline, CDR1 SGHTA and CDR2 FQGNSA. This CDR3 region has 13 residues. Sequencing was done on a sample of PBMCs. The V call is TRBV7-2, the J call TRBJ1-3; no reliable D call. This TCR was recovered from a woman aged 40 to 50 in good health. Some clones in this sample may be carry-over from other donors' samples. This CDR3 is CASSLPGRNTIYF. The CDR3 DNA is TGTGCCAGCAGCTTACCAGGTAGAAACACCATATATTTT.